The next 30 T cell receptor delta chains were all read from a single sample in a study of Vδ1+ human thymocytes. Study conclusions and caveats: Highly polyclonal TRG and TRD repertoires with Gaussian CDR3 length distributions appeared in thymus.

Sequences come from RNA converted to cDNA by reverse transcription. The CDR3 regions were amplified by multiplex PCR from V-gene primers to a constant-region primer. TCRdb repeated clone calling on the multiplex PCR reads with CATT. The sample comprises under 85,000 delta-chain clones, around 35% of which are singletons, and roughly 0.26% rests with the top ten. No cognate antigen is known for these TCRs. The sequenced material came from Vdelta1+ gamma-delta thymocytes from the thymus. Indicated subset: FACS-sorted CD3+ TCRalphabeta- TCRVdelta1+ TCRVdelta2- thymocytes. The receptors were sampled from a boy in the first two years of life who had congenital heart surgery.

This clone appeared a few times. The chain employs TRDV1 and TRDJ1, with 7 bases identical to TRDD3. The CDR3 loop spans 22 amino acids. Germline loops: CDR1 TSWWSYY, CDR2 QGS. Trimming at V came to 0 bases and at J to 0 bases, leaving 22 bases not matched to a gene. The CDR3 loop reads CALGELSPTSLGVREYTDKLIF. The CDR3 coding sequence is TGTGCTCTTGGGGAACTGTCCCCTACGTCGCTGGGGGTAAGGGAGTACACCGATAAACTCATCTTT.

This clone was detected only a few times. This rearrangement joins TRDV1 to TRDJ1; TRDD2 aligns across 9 bases. The CDR3 runs to 15 residues. Germline V gene data show CDR1 as TSWWSYY and CDR2 as QGS. The trim removed 3 bases at V and 5 bases at J, leaving 7 bases unmatched. The CDR3 loop reads CALGDWPSYADKLIF. The CDR3 nucleotides read TGTGCTCTTGGGGATTGGCCTTCCTACGCGGATAAACTCATCTTT.

This clone was counted between two and nine times. This chain links TRDV1 with TRDJ1, with a tentative D call TRDD3 (8 bases). Germline V lookup: CDR1 TSWWSYY, CDR2 QGS. Deletions cut 2 bases from V and 2 bases from J, with 36 bases between. This CDR3 comprises 23 residues. The CDR3 loop reads CALGERRPNSYSANWGSTDKLIF. In nucleotides, the CDR3 is TGTGCTCTTGGGGAAAGGCGCCCCAATTCCTACAGCGCCAACTGGGGGTCGACCGATAAACTCATCTTT.

This chain uses TRDV1 with TRDJ1; 11 nucleotides agree with TRDD3. V dropped 5 bases and J dropped 0; count of bases not matched to a gene: 20. There are 21 residues in the CDR3. Germline CDR1 and CDR2: TSWWSYY and QGS. The CDR3 is CALGFPHSRAGGYPYTDKLIF. The CDR3 DNA is TGTGCTCTTGGGTTTCCCCATTCGAGAGCTGGGGGATACCCGTACACCGATAAACTCATCTTT.

This sequence joins TRDV1 and TRDJ1; TRDD3 matches 8 bases. The CDR3 sequence is 21 residues long. Germline assignment: CDR1 TSWWSYY and CDR2 QGS. The V segment lost 0 bases and the J segment 0 bases; nucleotides outside the gene matches: 18. CDR3 amino acids: CALGELVGGTGGFPYTDKLIF. CDR3 in DNA: TGTGCTCTTGGGGAACTAGTCGGAGGTACTGGGGGCTTTCCGTACACCGATAAACTCATCTTT.

Only a few counts were recorded for this clone. This rearrangement joins TRDV1 to TRDJ1, with 7 bases fitting TRDD3. Germline V gives CDR1 TSWWSYY, CDR2 QGS. Unmatched junction bases numbered 11, after V lost 4 bases and J lost 0 bases. The CDR3 contains 17 residues. This chain's CDR3 is CALGGRSGGWYTDKLIF. The CDR3 nucleotides read TGTGCTCTTGGGGGAAGGTCTGGGGGCTGGTACACCGATAAACTCATCTTT.

This rearrangement joins TRDV1 to TRDJ1, with 9 positions matching TRDD2. Germline CDR1 reads TSWWSYY; CDR2 reads QGS. The V and J ends lost 3 bases and 0 bases, in that order; junction bases with no gene match: 26. This CDR3 has 23 residues. DNA of the CDR3: TGTGCTCTTGGGGAGCCCTTCCTACGAACTTATGAGGGATCCCCCATGGACACCGATAAACTCATCTTT. As protein: CALGEPFLRTYEGSPMDTDKLIF.

This clone was seen a few times. The rearrangement joins TRDV3 to TRDJ1; weak D call: TRDD2 (6 bases). Germline CDR1 reads TVYSNPD; CDR2 reads GDNSRS (reference sequence). The CDR3 has 17 amino acids. V was clipped by 4 bases and J by 0 bases, with 24 bases between them. CDR3 nucleotides: TGTGCCTCTACGGGGTCCTACGTCGAGTCGTACACCGATAAACTCATCTTT. This codes for CASTGSYVESYTDKLIF.

V usage is TRDV2 and J usage is TRDJ1; 9 nucleotides align to TRDD3. CDR1 is GEAIGNYY, CDR2 EKD, per germline. The CDR3 is 13 amino acids. The CDR3, as DNA: TGTGCAAGGGGGATACAGGACACCGATAAACTCATCTTT. This encodes CARGIQDTDKLIF.

The chain is built from TRDV1 and TRDJ1, with D unresolved. In germline, CDR1 is TSWWSYY, CDR2 QGS. This CDR3 has 18 residues. Trimming pared 2 bases from V and 1 base from J, leaving 20 bases between. The chain's CDR3 is CALGESTTKPVSTDKLIF. The CDR3 DNA follows: TGTGCTCTTGGGGAATCTACAACTAAACCAGTTTCCACCGATAAACTCATCTTT.

The chain recombines TRDV1 with TRDJ1; 9 nucleotides line up with TRDD3. The V and J ends lost 5 bases and 2 bases, in that order; junction bases with no gene match: 12. The germline CDR1 and CDR2 sequences are TSWWSYY and QGS. There are 17 residues in the CDR3. As DNA, the CDR3 is TGTGCTCTTGGGTGTTCCGGTTGGGGGATAAGGACCGATAAACTCATCTTT. Protein product: CALGCSGWGIRTDKLIF.

This chain links TRDV1 with TRDJ1, with TRDD3 matching 10 bases. The CDR3 has 19 amino acids. CDR1 is TSWWSYY, CDR2 QGS, per germline. V dropped 0 bases and J dropped 2; count of bases not matched to a gene: 12. CDR3 region: CALGELVYGGGYLTDKLIF. CDR3 in DNA: TGTGCTCTTGGGGAACTAGTCTACGGTGGGGGATACCTGACCGATAAACTCATCTTT.

The chain joins TRDV1 to TRDJ1; unclear D gene. CDR3 length equals 18 residues. V lost 4 bases to trimming and J lost 2 bases, with 23 bases between them. Germline CDR1 is TSWWSYY and CDR2 is QGS. DNA for the CDR3: TGTGCTCTTGGGGTCCATATCAGCCTTGAGGACAATACCGATAAACTCATCTTT. Residues: CALGVHISLEDNTDKLIF.

This clone was recorded a few times. The V call is TRDV1, the J call TRDJ1, with D tentatively TRDD3 (6 bases). The germline gives CDR1 TSWWSYY, CDR2 QGS. V gave up 2 bases and J gave up 0 bases, with 16 bases separating them. CDR3 length equals 17 residues. This CDR3 reads CALGERGIWGYTDKLIF. In DNA form, the CDR3 reads TGTGCTCTTGGGGAAAGAGGTATCTGGGGTTACACCGATAAACTCATCTTT.

Only a few counts were recorded for this clone. The chain recombines TRDV1 with TRDJ1; 9 bases agree with TRDD2. Germline CDR1 is TSWWSYY and CDR2 is QGS. Trimming at V came to 5 bases and at J to 2 bases, leaving 18 bases not matched to a gene. CDR3 length equals 19 residues. The CDR3 protein is CALGKEAFLRSVWTDKLIF. The CDR3 nucleotides read TGTGCTCTTGGGAAAGAGGCCTTCCTACGTTCCGTGTGGACCGATAAACTCATCTTT.

This rearrangement joins TRDV1 to TRDJ1; D remains ambiguous. CDR3 length: 20 residues. Germline CDR1 TSWWSYY, CDR2 QGS. Trimming stripped 2 bases from V and 0 bases from J, with 25 bases between. CDR3 in DNA: TGTGCTCTTGGGGAAGTTTTACGCCGCAAGTCCATGGGTAACACCGATAAACTCATCTTT. Translating it yields CALGEVLRRKSMGNTDKLIF.

The gene calls are TRDV1 and TRDJ1, with D possibly being TRDD2 (6 bases). This CDR3 has 20 amino acids. The V end was cut by 4 bases, the J end by 0 bases, with 27 bases between. In germline, CDR1 is TSWWSYY, CDR2 QGS. The CDR3 sequence is CALGGVLPLIISIYTDKLIF. The CDR3 region has the DNA TGTGCTCTTGGGGGGGTCCTTCCCCTCATAATATCTATCTACACCGATAAACTCATCTTT.

This clone was counted only a few times. The chain has TRDV1 and TRDJ1; D call uncertain. Germline CDR1 TSWWSYY, CDR2 QGS. The CDR3 extends over 19 amino acids. V lost 0 bases, J lost 0 bases, and 20 bases lay in between. CDR3 sequence: CALGELVRTVALYTDKLIF. The DNA of the CDR3 is TGTGCTCTTGGGGAACTAGTGAGAACGGTCGCGCTGTACACCGATAAACTCATCTTT.

The chain is built from TRDV1 and TRDJ1, with 12 bases fitting TRDD3. Germline V gives CDR1 TSWWSYY, CDR2 QGS. There are 20 residues in the CDR3. J was trimmed by 2 bases and V by 2 bases; bases with no gene match: 15. The CDR3 coding sequence is TGTGCTCTTGGGGAATGCCTTTCCTCCTGGGGGATACGTGGGACCGATAAACTCATCTTT. Its protein product is CALGECLSSWGIRGTDKLIF.

This clone was counted a few times. V usage is TRDV1 and J usage is TRDJ1; either TRDD2 or TRDD3 may supply D (6 bases each). Trimming pared 2 bases from V and 0 bases from J, leaving 37 bases between. Looked up from germline, CDR1 is TSWWSYY and CDR2 is QGS. The CDR3 length is 24 residues. CDR3 amino acids: CALGEVSLNGLLRGRWGYTDKLIF. DNA of the CDR3: TGTGCTCTTGGGGAAGTTAGTCTAAACGGCCTCCTACGTGGCCGGTGGGGGTACACCGATAAACTCATCTTT.

The chain uses TRDV1 and TRDJ1; the match to TRDD3 covers 11 bases. The CDR3 runs 25 residues. The junction had 30 bases not matched to a gene; V was cut back by 0 bases and J by 3 bases. Per germline, CDR1 TSWWSYY and CDR2 QGS. DNA for the CDR3: TGTGCTCTTGGGGAACTTTCAACATGGCGACGGCCTACGGTATACTGGGGGATAGAGTCCGATAAACTCATCTTT. It codes for CALGELSTWRRPTVYWGIESDKLIF.

This clone was observed a few times. The rearrangement joins TRDV1 to TRDJ1; 11 nucleotides match TRDD3. V lost 5 bases, J lost 0 bases, and 17 bases stayed unmatched. Germline lookup yields CDR1 TSWWSYY and CDR2 QGS. CDR3 length: 20 residues. CDR3 residues: CALGKPFRYWGIWDTDKLIF. CDR3 coding DNA: TGTGCTCTTGGGAAGCCCTTCCGGTACTGGGGGATATGGGACACCGATAAACTCATCTTT.

This clone turned up a few times. The genes are TRDV1 and TRDJ1; tentative D call: TRDD3 (5 bases). The germline V gene has CDR1 TSWWSYY and CDR2 QGS. This CDR3 contains 17 residues. V was clipped by 2 bases and J by 0 bases, with 16 bases between them. CDR3 region: CALGEEWDAMYTDKLIF. The CDR3 nucleotides read TGTGCTCTTGGGGAAGAATGGGATGCTATGTACACCGATAAACTCATCTTT.

This sequence joins TRDV1 and TRDJ1, with 7 bases matching TRDD3. The CDR3 totals 17 residues. Germline V lookup: CDR1 TSWWSYY, CDR2 QGS. The trim removed 0 bases at V and 1 base at J, leaving 8 bases unmatched. The chain's CDR3 is CALGELTPGGPTDKLIF. In nucleotides, the CDR3 is TGTGCTCTTGGGGAACTAACCCCTGGGGGTCCCACCGATAAACTCATCTTT.

The V and J genes are TRDV1 and TRDJ1; 10 bases are shared with TRDD3. V gave up 0 bases and J gave up 1 base; unmatched junction bases: 17. The CDR3 is 21 amino acids. Germline CDR1 TSWWSYY, CDR2 QGS. The CDR3 bases are TGTGCTCTTGGGGAACTACGCCTACGGGGAGATGGGGGATACCTCACCGATAAACTCATCTTT. Translation: CALGELRLRGDGGYLTDKLIF.

The genes are TRDV1 and TRDJ1; 9 bases agree with TRDD3. The CDR3 covers 16 residues. Losses at the gene ends were 2 bases for V and 7 bases for J; bases not matched to a gene: 11. In germline, CDR1 is TSWWSYY, CDR2 QGS. The CDR3: CALGELPHGDTGKLIF. In DNA form, the CDR3 reads TGTGCTCTTGGGGAATTACCTCATGGGGATACGGGTAAACTCATCTTT.

This rearrangement joins TRDV1 to TRDJ1, with 13 bases aligning to TRDD3. J was trimmed by 9 bases and V by 4 bases; bases with no gene match: 11. Germline CDR1 and CDR2: TSWWSYY and QGS. The CDR3 runs to 16 residues. CDR3 bases: TGTGCTCTTGGGGCCTGTACTGGGGGATACGCCAATCAACTCATCTTT. This encodes CALGACTGGYANQLIF.

In its sample, this clone was seen a few times. The chain employs TRDV1 and TRDJ1, with 10 bases lining up with TRDD3. There are 19 residues in the CDR3. Germline V gene data show CDR1 as TSWWSYY and CDR2 as QGS. The V gene end was trimmed by 1 base and the J gene end by 0 bases; junction bases not matched to a gene: 11. CDR3 protein: CALGEPRLVGDTYTDKLIF. CDR3 nucleotide sequence: TGTGCTCTTGGGGAACCCAGGTTGGTGGGGGATACCTACACCGATAAACTCATCTTT.

Note on this clone: The junction departs from the called germline gene at one end, perhaps through a read error. The chain combines TRDV1 with TRDJ1; perhaps TRDD2 as D (6 bases). CDR1 and CDR2 from the germline V gene are TSWWSYY and QGS. This CDR3 comprises 18 residues. Written as DNA, the CDR3 is TGTGCTCTTGGGCTACTTCCTGGTGGACGATCGTACACCGATAACCTCATCTTT. This gives the protein CALGLLPGGRSYTDNLIF.

This clone was detected only a few times. The rearrangement uses TRDV2 and TRDJ1; TRDD3 agrees at 10 bases. J gave up 2 bases and V 7 bases, and 12 bases lay outside the gene matches. The CDR3 is 16 residues long. CDR1 and CDR2 from the germline V gene are GEAIGNYY and EKD. CDR3 loop: CACGRGGIRGTDKLIF. CDR3 nucleotide sequence: TGTGCCTGCGGAAGAGGGGGGATACGTGGGACCGATAAACTCATCTTT.